The 28 T cell receptor beta chains presented below share a single source sample, sequenced in a study of immune cell composition in non-small cell lung cancer. TCRdb keeps only in-frame clones here, not all; method: immunoSEQ multiplex PCR. The sample lists approximately 3,000 clones; more than 60% were seen once. Material: lung tumor tissue. The receptors were gathered from a human donor with non-small cell lung cancer.

The rearrangement joins TRBV6-6 to TRBJ1-1; D is unclear. The CDR3 is 11 residues long. Trimming removed 2 bases at V and 10 bases at J, with 8 bases between. Germline V gene data show CDR1 as MNHNY and CDR2 as SVGAGI (reference sequence). The CDR3 reads CASSYGQLAFF. CDR3 nucleotide sequence: TGTGCCAGCAGTTACGGGCAGCTAGCTTTCTTT.

The table lists this clone with a count of one. This sequence joins TRBV6-5 and TRBJ1-1; 7 bases agree with TRBD1. Germline V gene lookup returns CDR1 MNHEY and CDR2 SVGAGI. The CDR3 is made up of 14 amino acids. J gave up 7 bases and V 3 bases, and 8 bases lay outside the gene matches. The CDR3: CASSYYRGQGEAFF. In DNA, the CDR3 is TGTGCCAGCAGTTATTACAGGGGTCAAGGTGAAGCTTTCTTT.

In its sample, this clone was seen once. This sequence joins TRBV19 and TRBJ1-6; 10 bases fit TRBD1. Germline loops: CDR1 LNHDA, CDR2 SQIVND (reference sequence). Trimming at V came to 5 bases and at J to 12 bases, leaving 13 bases not matched to a gene. The CDR3 spans 16 residues. CDR3 amino acids: CASSLQRDRGDKPLHF. The CDR3 DNA sequence: TGTGCCAGTAGTCTTCAACGGGACAGGGGTGACAAACCCCTCCACTTT.

The V gene is TRBV5-1, the J gene TRBJ2-7; 16 nucleotides match TRBD2. CDR3 length equals 16 residues. Losses at the gene ends were 4 bases for V and 9 bases for J; bases not matched to a gene: 10. Germline CDR1 and CDR2: SGHRS and YFSETQ. CDR3 region: CASSPEPGLAGGLQYF. The CDR3, as DNA: TGCGCCAGCAGCCCCGAACCGGGACTAGCGGGGGGGTTGCAGTACTTC. Using reference TRBV5-1 and TRBJ2-7 for the parts outside the CDR3, the full variable domain is KAGVTQTPRYLIKTRGQQVTLSCSPISGHRSVSWYQQTPGQGLQFLFEYFSETQRNKGNFPGRFSGRQFSNSRSEMNVSTLELGDSALYLCASSPEPGLAGGLQYFGPGTRLTVT.

The CDR3 sequence is CASSSTGLAGGTNTGELFF. In nucleotides, the CDR3 is TGTGCCAGCAGCTCGACAGGACTAGCGGGGGGGACTAACACCGGGGAGCTGTTTTTT. The chain is built from TRBV7-3 and TRBJ2-2; TRBD2 matches at 15 bases. The length of the CDR3 is 19 residues. The J segment lost 2 bases and the V segment lost 4 bases, leaving 8 bases of the junction unmatched. CDR1 SGHTA and CDR2 FQGTGA come from the germline V gene.

This sequence joins TRBV6-1 and TRBJ2-2, with 7 bases matching TRBD1. CDR1 is MNHNS and CDR2 is SASEGT in the germline V gene. CDR3 length equals 16 residues. With 4 bases clipped from V and 0 bases from J, the junction kept 5 bases outside the gene matches. Written as DNA, the CDR3 is TGTGCCAGCAGTGCACAGGGGCCAACGAACACCGGGGAGCTGTTTTTT. Its protein is CASSAQGPTNTGELFF.

Comments on this clone: This same CDR3 is encoded by further DNA sequences in the sample. The chain links TRBV7-9 to TRBJ1-2, with D possibly matching TRBD1 (6 bases). The germline V and J ends were trimmed by 5 bases and 3 bases, with 19 bases remaining between them. This CDR3 has 16 residues. CDR1 is SEHNR, CDR2 FQNEAQ, per germline (reference sequence). CDR3 sequence (DNA): TGTGCCAGCAGCCAGCAGGCAGGGGTTGGGGACTATGGCTACACCTTC. Protein product: CASSQQAGVGDYGYTF.

CDR3 loop: CASSMPGLSNYGYTF. The CDR3 DNA is TGTGCCAGCAGCATGCCGGGACTTTCTAACTATGGCTACACCTTC. The chain carries TRBV5-8 and TRBJ1-2, with D perhaps matching TRBD1 (5 bases). V lost 4 bases, J lost 0 bases, and 13 bases lay in between. The CDR3 runs 15 residues. In germline, CDR1 is SGHTS, CDR2 YDEGEE.

A few counts support this clone. The chain couples TRBV7-3 to TRBJ1-1; TRBD1 might be the D (5 bases). The CDR3 length is 13 residues. Germline-derived CDR1 and CDR2 are SGHTA and FQGTGA. V was cut by 4 bases and J by 4 bases, with 10 bases left in between. The CDR3 DNA follows: TGTGCCAGCAGCTCGCCAGGGCTCACTGAAGCTTTCTTT. Translated, it gives CASSSPGLTEAFF.

DNA for the CDR3: TGTGCCAGCAGCTTAGGGGCGGGGAGGGGAAGCACTGAAGCTTTCTTT. Encoded protein: CASSLGAGRGSTEAFF. The V and J genes are TRBV11-2 and TRBJ1-1; possible D gene TRBD1, 5 bases. CDR3 length equals 16 residues. V was shortened by 1 base and J by 4 bases, with 16 bases between the two germline ends. CDR1 and CDR2 (germline): SGHAT, FQNNGV.

The V call is TRBV19, the J call TRBJ1-1; D not certain. V gave up 5 bases and J gave up 4 bases, with 17 bases separating them. In germline, CDR1 is LNHDA, CDR2 SQIVND (reference sequence). The CDR3 runs 15 residues. The CDR3 bases are TGTGCCAGTAGTCCCACCGGGGTTCGCAGCACTGAAGCTTTCTTT. Amino acid sequence: CASSPTGVRSTEAFF.

This chain links TRBV11-3 with TRBJ2-1, with 7 bases identical to TRBD1. CDR1 is SGHNT and CDR2 is YENEEA in the germline V gene. Trimming took 5 bases from V and 5 from J; bases not matched to a gene: 6. The CDR3 loop spans 14 amino acids. CDR3 sequence (DNA): TGTGCCAGCAGCCCAGGGGGTTCACACAATGAGCAGTTCTTC. Its protein product is CASSPGGSHNEQFF. The variable domain in full, with the rest retrieved from reference TRBV11-3 and TRBJ2-1, is EAGVVQSPRYKIIEKKQPVAFWCNPISGHNTLYWYLQNLGQGPELLIRYENEEAVDDSQLPKDRFSAERLKGVDSTLKIQPAELGDSAVYLCASSPGGSHNEQFFGPGTRLTVL.

This clone showed up just once. The chain combines TRBV18 with TRBJ2-7; D might be TRBD1 (5 bases). Trimming left V 1 base short and J 2 bases short, with 9 bases between. Per germline, CDR1 KGHSH and CDR2 LQKENI. The CDR3 is 14 residues long. CDR3 residues: CASSPLDSPYEQYF. In DNA, the CDR3 is TGTGCCAGCTCACCACTTGACAGCCCCTACGAGCAGTACTTC.

By frequency in the sample, this clone is medium-sized. Other DNA sequences of this sample code for an identical CDR3. The V call is TRBV13, the J call TRBJ2-3; 7 positions match TRBD1. Germline lookup yields CDR1 PRHDT and CDR2 FYEKMQ (reference sequence). Unmatched junction bases numbered 3, after V lost 0 bases and J lost 6 bases. CDR3 length equals 14 residues. The CDR3 loop is CASSLGGGGDTQYF. The CDR3 DNA reads TGTGCCAGCAGCTTAGGAGGGGGCGGGGATACGCAGTATTTT.

The chain couples TRBV11-1 to TRBJ2-5; TRBD2 is a possible D gene (5 bases). V lost 3 bases and J lost 5, with 16 bases in between. The CDR3 has 15 residues. The germline V gene encodes CDR1 SGHAT and CDR2 FQDESV (reference sequence). CDR3 sequence: CASSFPAMEAETQYF. CDR3 in DNA: TGTGCCAGCAGCTTCCCGGCCATGGAGGCCGAGACCCAGTACTTC.

There are a few counts of this clone. The V call is TRBV25-1, the J call TRBJ1-1; D gene ambiguous. The CDR3 totals 15 residues. CDR1 is MGHDK, CDR2 SYGVNS, per germline. V was trimmed by 2 bases and J by 1 base, leaving 11 bases between them. This chain's CDR3 is CASSERGNTNTEAFF. CDR3 coding DNA: TGTGCCAGCAGTGAAAGAGGGAATACGAACACTGAAGCTTTCTTT.

V and J are TRBV12-1 and TRBJ2-1; TRBD2 reflects the table's D call only, with no check against the DNA. TRBV12-1 is a documented pseudogene. The CDR3 extends over 21 amino acids. CDR3: CASSLRPTGLAGGPLGNEQFF. The CDR3 DNA sequence: TGTGCCAGCAGCCTCCGGCCCACGGGACTAGCGGGGGGGCCGCTGGGGAATGAGCAGTTCTTC.

The chain carries TRBV2 and TRBJ1-6; no firm D call. Germline V gene lookup returns CDR1 SNHLY and CDR2 FYNNEI. The germline V and J ends were trimmed by 4 bases and 5 bases, with 6 bases remaining between them. The CDR3 is 13 amino acids. CDR3 nucleotides: TGTGCCAGCAGTGGGGCAGATAATTCACCCCTCCACTTT. It specifies CASSGADNSPLHF.

The gene calls are TRBV5-1 and TRBJ1-1; 8 bases fit TRBD1. This CDR3 contains 15 residues. Germline V gene data show CDR1 as SGHRS and CDR2 as YFSETQ. V was pared by 4 bases and J by 1 base, with 6 bases of the junction left unmatched. The CDR3 bases are TGCGCCAGCAGCGGACTCGGACAGGGGAACACTGAAGCTTTCTTT. Amino acids: CASSGLGQGNTEAFF. The full variable domain, rest sourced from reference TRBV5-1 and TRBJ1-1, is KAGVTQTPRYLIKTRGQQVTLSCSPISGHRSVSWYQQTPGQGLQFLFEYFSETQRNKGNFPGRFSGRQFSNSRSEMNVSTLELGDSALYLCASSGLGQGNTEAFFGQGTRLTVV.

This CDR3 reads CASSMSKGAYYEQYF. DNA for the CDR3: TGTGCCAGTAGTATGTCTAAGGGGGCTTACTACGAGCAGTACTTC. The genes are TRBV19 and TRBJ2-7; 7 nucleotides agree with TRBD1. The CDR3 has 15 amino acids. The J segment lost 3 bases and the V segment lost 3 bases, leaving 8 bases of the junction unmatched. Germline V gives CDR1 LNHDA, CDR2 SQIVND (reference sequence).

The V call is TRBV19, the J call TRBJ2-3; weak D call: TRBD1 (5 bases). Trimming took 7 bases from V and 1 from J, leaving 15 bases between them. CDR1 is LNHDA and CDR2 is SQIVND in the germline V gene (reference sequence). The CDR3 loop spans 15 amino acids. CDR3 coding DNA: TGTGCCAGTAACCCCCAGGGTTTCGGCACAGATACGCAGTATTTT. Translation: CASNPQGFGTDTQYF.

This chain uses TRBV7-2 with TRBJ2-3, with D uncertain. Looked up from germline, CDR1 is SGHTA and CDR2 is FQGNSA. The V and J ends lost 6 bases and 6 bases respectively, with 22 bases between them. The CDR3 is 16 residues long. The CDR3 sequence: CASRLAGRRHTDTQYF. In DNA form, the CDR3 reads TGTGCCAGCAGACTGGCAGGTCGAAGACACACCGATACGCAGTATTTT.

The chain has TRBV19 and TRBJ2-4; 10 bases line up with TRBD1. Losses at the gene ends were 3 bases for V and 6 bases for J; bases not matched to a gene: 8. The CDR3 has 16 residues. Germline V gene sequence: CDR1 LNHDA, CDR2 SQIVND (reference sequence). The CDR3 sequence: CASSIGSWDRGNIQYF. The CDR3 nucleotides are TGTGCCAGTAGTATCGGGTCTTGGGACAGGGGAAACATTCAGTACTTC.

This clone showed up just once. This chain links TRBV29-1 with TRBJ1-2, with 10 positions matching TRBD1. The CDR3 is made up of 14 amino acids. V shed 4 bases and J 6 bases; nucleotides not matched to a gene: 8. The germline V gene encodes CDR1 SQVTM and CDR2 ANQGSEA. CDR3 DNA: TGCAGCGTTGTAAGGGTGACAGGGGGCAATGGCTACACCTTC. This encodes CSVVRVTGGNGYTF.

V usage is TRBV2 and J usage is TRBJ1-2; a possible D gene is TRBD1 (5 bases). V was clipped by 4 bases and J by 8 bases, with 11 bases between them. The CDR3 is 12 residues long. Germline-derived CDR1 and CDR2 are SNHLY and FYNNEI. CDR3 in DNA: TGTGCCAGCAGTGTAGGGGAGGGAGGCTACACCTTC. It is translated as CASSVGEGGYTF.

The rearrangement uses TRBV2 and TRBJ1-1; D is perhaps TRBD1 (6 bases). The V and J ends lost 3 bases and 11 bases respectively, with 16 bases between them. The CDR3 is 13 residues long. Germline CDR1 SNHLY, CDR2 FYNNEI. The CDR3 here is CASSDEGVSRAFF. CDR3 nucleotide sequence: TGTGCCAGCAGTGACGAGGGGGTGAGTCGGGCTTTCTTT.

This clone appeared a single time. In DNA, the CDR3 is TGTGCCAGCAGCGGGGGGACAGTGGGGGCCGGGGAGCTGTTTTTT. This gives the protein CASSGGTVGAGELFF. The chain uses TRBV9 and TRBJ2-2, with TRBD1 matching over 7 bases. Germline assignment: CDR1 SGDLS and CDR2 YYNGEE. This CDR3 has 15 amino acids. The V and J ends lost 3 bases and 6 bases, in that order; junction bases with no gene match: 8.

This clone was detected a few times. The chain employs TRBV4-1 and TRBJ2-1, with TRBD2 identical over 8 bases. V gave up 0 bases and J gave up 4 bases; unmatched junction bases: 11. This CDR3 is 18 amino acids long. Germline CDR1 reads MGHRA; CDR2 reads YSYEKL. This CDR3 reads CASSQDSSRGGLYNEQFF. CDR3 bases: TGCGCCAGCAGCCAAGATTCAAGTCGCGGGGGGCTATACAATGAGCAGTTCTTC.